The clone carrying this TCR beta chain has only a few counts. The antigen is unknown. The source of the sample is a study of regulatory T cells in long-lasting Graves disease. For the study at large: Antithyroid drug exposure in newly diagnosed Graves' patients had lasted under 3 months.

Germline V gene data show CDR1 as MNHNS and CDR2 as SASEGT. There are 8 residues in the CDR3. Study-wide results and caveats: Persistent disease was characterized by preferential usage of TRBV28, TRBJ1-2 and TRBJ2-5.

Combining iRepertoire HTBI primers with Arm-PCR of CDR3 regions, the authors built TCR beta libraries. MiXCR, run by TCRdb on the multiplex PCR reads, gives a single entry per CDR3 protein. Among hundreds of thousands of distinct CDR3 sequences listed, about 15% were seen once. Time point noted: newly diagnosed GD, antithyroid drugs for less than 3 months. PBMCs were the source of the RNA used for TCR sequencing. The data also belong to a second study, concerning T cells in Graves' hyperthyroidism and ophthalmopathy. Per that paper: Any patient presenting with uncontrolled infection, other autoimmune disease, pregnancy or lactation was left out.

The source is a woman aged 35-65 years with Graves disease. The rearrangement uses TRBV6-1 and TRBJ2-1; D is uncertain. Sequences were derived from peripheral blood mononuclear cells (PBMCs), sampled at new diagnosis, from a patient treated with antithyroid drugs. CDR3 residues: CAVHEQFF. CDR3 coding DNA: TGTGCGGTCCATGAGCAGTTCTTC.